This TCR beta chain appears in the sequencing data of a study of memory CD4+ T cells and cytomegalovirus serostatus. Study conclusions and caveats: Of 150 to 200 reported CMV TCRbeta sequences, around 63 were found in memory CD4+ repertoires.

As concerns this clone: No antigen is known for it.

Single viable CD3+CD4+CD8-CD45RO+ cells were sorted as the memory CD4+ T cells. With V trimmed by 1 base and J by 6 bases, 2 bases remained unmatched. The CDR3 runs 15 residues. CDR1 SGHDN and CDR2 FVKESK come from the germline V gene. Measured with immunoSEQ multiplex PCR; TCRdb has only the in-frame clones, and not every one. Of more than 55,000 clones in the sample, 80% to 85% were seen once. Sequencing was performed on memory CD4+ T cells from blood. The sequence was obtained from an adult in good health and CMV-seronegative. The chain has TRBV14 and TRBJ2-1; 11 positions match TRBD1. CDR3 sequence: CASSQGGTGGNEQFF. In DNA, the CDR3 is TGTGCCAGCAGCCAAGGGGGGACAGGGGGCAATGAGCAGTTCTTC.